This TCR beta chain is drawn from a study of blood T cell repertoires in COVID-19. At the level of the study: Spain, Italy and the United States supplied samples that represented acute and convalescent COVID-19.

Participants spanned ages roughly 18 to 90 years and resided in roughly 22 US areas. Germline values: CDR1 SNHLY, CDR2 FYNNEI. Trimming shortened V by 3 bases and J by 0 bases, and 9 bases separated the two germline ends. The CDR3 is 15 residues long. In the authors' methods: It was from reference gene primer amplification that nucleated cell counts were estimated. This table comes from immunoSEQ multiplex PCR, and its TCRdb copy is limited to in-frame clones, with some not included. That table furnishes V, J and clone size, whereas the DNA furnished D and trimming. The table includes hundreds of thousands of clones, approximately 86% detected once.

This chain uses TRBV2 with TRBJ1-5; weak D call: TRBD1 (6 bases). Sequenced: PBMCs or T cells enriched from blood (not recorded which). The receptor was isolated from a woman aged 50 to 60 who had recovered from COVID-19. The CDR3 spells CASSEDRNSNQPQHF. The CDR3 coding sequence is TGTGCCAGCAGTGAGGACAGAAATAGCAATCAGCCCCAGCATTTT.